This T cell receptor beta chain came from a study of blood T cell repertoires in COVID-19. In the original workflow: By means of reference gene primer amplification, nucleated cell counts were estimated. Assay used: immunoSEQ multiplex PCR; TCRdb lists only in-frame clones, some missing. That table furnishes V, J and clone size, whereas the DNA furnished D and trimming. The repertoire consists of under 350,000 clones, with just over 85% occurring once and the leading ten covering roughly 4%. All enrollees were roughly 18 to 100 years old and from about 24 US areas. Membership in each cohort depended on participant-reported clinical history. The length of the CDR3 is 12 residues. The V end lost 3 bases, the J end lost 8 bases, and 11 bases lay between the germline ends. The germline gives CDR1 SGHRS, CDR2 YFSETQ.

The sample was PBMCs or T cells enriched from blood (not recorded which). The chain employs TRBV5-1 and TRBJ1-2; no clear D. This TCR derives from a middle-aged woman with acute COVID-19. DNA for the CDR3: TGCGCCAGCAGCTACGACTCCCGGGGCTACACCTTC. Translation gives CASSYDSRGYTF.